The clone carrying this T cell receptor (beta chain) was seen repeatedly, ten times or more. What it binds is unknown. This entry is derived from a study of T cells after yellow fever vaccination. In TCRdb, the 5' RACE reads were re-called with MiXCR into one record per CDR3 protein. The sample has some 390,000 distinct CDR3 sequences, approximately 19% seen once. Overall study results and limits: After the booster, 96% of CD4 and 75% to 90% of CD8 primary-response clones were re-detected. Across the CD4 and CD8 compartments, a small share of clonotypes was present in both.

The J segment lost 3 bases and the V segment lost 6 bases, leaving 3 bases of the junction unmatched. In germline, CDR1 is MNHEY, CDR2 SMNVEV (reference sequence). CDR3 length: 14 residues. This clonotype originated in a young man who received the YFV17D yellow fever vaccine. The chain is built from TRBV27 and TRBJ1-5; 9 bases are a match to TRBD1. The specimen comprised PBMCs, sampled before the yellow fever booster vaccination. This CDR3 reads CASREQGANQPQHF. The CDR3 DNA is TGTGCCAGCAGGGAACAGGGGGCCAATCAGCCCCAGCATTTT.